This TCR beta chain was observed in a study of CD8 T cells in ankylosing spondylitis. The CDR3 has 14 amino acids. V gave up 5 bases and J gave up 8 bases; unmatched junction bases: 7. Germline values: CDR1 SGHTA, CDR2 FQGNSA. Note on this clonotype: Its specificity is not known.

Findings and caveats of the study: The study looked at matched synovial fluid samples from ankylosing spondylitis patients. Disease-linked clones were reported to be significantly enriched there.

TCRdb reanalysed the 5' RACE reads using MiXCR and keeps one entry per CDR3 protein. The repertoire has about 310,000 distinct CDR3 sequences, more than 20% of them found once; the top ten carry under 4%. The sequence derives from a female donor with ankylosing spondylitis or in good health (not recorded which). Material for sequencing was blood, either unsorted or a sorted T cell fraction (not recorded which). The chain couples TRBV7-2 to TRBJ2-7; 12 bases are shared with TRBD2. CDR3 nucleotide sequence: TGTGCCAGCAGCCCCGGGACTAGCGGGTACAAGCAGTACTTC. This gives the protein CASSPGTSGYKQYF.